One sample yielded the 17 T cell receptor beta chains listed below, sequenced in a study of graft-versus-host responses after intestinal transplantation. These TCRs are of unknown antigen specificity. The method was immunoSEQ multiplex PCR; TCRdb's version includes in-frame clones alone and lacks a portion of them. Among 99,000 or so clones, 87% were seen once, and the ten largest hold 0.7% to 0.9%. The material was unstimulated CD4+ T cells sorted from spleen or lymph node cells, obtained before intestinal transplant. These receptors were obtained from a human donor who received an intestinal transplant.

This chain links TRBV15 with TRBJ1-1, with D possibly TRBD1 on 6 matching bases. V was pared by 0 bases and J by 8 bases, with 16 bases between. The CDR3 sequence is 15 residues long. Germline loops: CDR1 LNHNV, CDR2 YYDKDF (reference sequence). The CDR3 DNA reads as TGTGCCACCAGCAGAGATCCGCGACAGGCAGGAGAAGCTTTCTTT. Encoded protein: CATSRDPRQAGEAFF.

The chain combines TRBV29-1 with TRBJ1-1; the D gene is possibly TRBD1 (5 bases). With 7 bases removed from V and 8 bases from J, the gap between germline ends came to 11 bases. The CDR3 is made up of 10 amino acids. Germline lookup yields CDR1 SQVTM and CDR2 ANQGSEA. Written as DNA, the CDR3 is TGCAGCGGGGCACAGGTCGAAGCTTTCTTT. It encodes CSGAQVEAFF.

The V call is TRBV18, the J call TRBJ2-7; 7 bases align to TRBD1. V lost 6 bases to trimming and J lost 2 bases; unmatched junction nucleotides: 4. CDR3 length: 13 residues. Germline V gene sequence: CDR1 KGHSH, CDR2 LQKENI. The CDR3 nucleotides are TGTGCCAGCTCTCGGGGACAGACCTACGAGCAGTACTTC. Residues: CASSRGQTYEQYF.

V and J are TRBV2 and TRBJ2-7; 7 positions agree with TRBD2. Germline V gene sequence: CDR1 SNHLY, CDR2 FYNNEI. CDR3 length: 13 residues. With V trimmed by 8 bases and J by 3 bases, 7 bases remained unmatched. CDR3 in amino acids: CASGRGMFYEQYF. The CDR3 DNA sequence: TGTGCCAGCGGGCGGGGGATGTTCTACGAGCAGTACTTC.

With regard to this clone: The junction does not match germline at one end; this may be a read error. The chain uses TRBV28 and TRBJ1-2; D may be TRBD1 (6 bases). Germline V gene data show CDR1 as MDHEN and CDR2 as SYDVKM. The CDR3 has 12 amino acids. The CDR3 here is CASRPGRTATYF. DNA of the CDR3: TGTGCCAGCAGACCTGGGCGGACAGCGACATATTTC.

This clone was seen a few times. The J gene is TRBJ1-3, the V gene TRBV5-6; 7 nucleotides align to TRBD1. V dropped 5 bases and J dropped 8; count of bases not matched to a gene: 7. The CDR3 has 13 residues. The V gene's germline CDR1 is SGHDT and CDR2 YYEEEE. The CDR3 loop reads CASRRTGADTIYF. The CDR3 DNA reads TGTGCCAGCAGGCGTACAGGGGCGGACACCATATATTTT. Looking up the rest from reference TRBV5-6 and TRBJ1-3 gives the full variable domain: DAGVTQSPTHLIKTRGQQVTLRCSPKSGHDTVSWYQQALGQGPQFIFQYYEEEERQRGNFPDRFSGHQFPNYSSELNVNALLLGDSALYLCASRRTGADTIYFGEGSWLTVV.

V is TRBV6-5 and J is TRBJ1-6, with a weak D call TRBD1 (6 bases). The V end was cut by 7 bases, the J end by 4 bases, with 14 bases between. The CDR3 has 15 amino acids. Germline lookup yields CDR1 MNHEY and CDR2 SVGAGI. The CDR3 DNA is TGTGCCAGCACTCCGGGGGCCTATTATAATTCACCCCTCCACTTT. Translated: CASTPGAYYNSPLHF.

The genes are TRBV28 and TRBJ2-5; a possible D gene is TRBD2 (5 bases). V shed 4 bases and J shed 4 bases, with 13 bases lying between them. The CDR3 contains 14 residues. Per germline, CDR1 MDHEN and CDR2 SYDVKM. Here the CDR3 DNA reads TGTGCCAGCAGTTCCCCCGGGATCAGAGAGACCCAGTACTTC. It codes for CASSSPGIRETQYF.

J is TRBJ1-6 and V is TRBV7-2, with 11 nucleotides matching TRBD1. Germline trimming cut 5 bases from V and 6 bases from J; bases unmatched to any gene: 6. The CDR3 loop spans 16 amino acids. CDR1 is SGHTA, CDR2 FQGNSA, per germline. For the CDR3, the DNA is TGTGCCAGCAGCCAGGGACAGGGGGGATTTAATTCACCCCTCCACTTT. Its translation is CASSQGQGGFNSPLHF.

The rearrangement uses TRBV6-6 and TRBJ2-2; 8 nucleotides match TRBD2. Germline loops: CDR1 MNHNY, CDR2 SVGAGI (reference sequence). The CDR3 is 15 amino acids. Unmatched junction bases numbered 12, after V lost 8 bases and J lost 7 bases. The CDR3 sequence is CASHKRSAGGGELFF. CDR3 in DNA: TGTGCCAGCCATAAGCGGTCGGCGGGGGGCGGGGAGCTGTTTTTT.

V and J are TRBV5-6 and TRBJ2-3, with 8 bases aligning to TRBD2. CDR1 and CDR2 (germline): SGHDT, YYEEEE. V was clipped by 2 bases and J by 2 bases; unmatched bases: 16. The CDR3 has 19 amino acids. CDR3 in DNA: TGTGCCAGCAGCTTTTTGGCCCCCCGTAGCGGGATCATCACAGATACGCAGTATTTT. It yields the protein CASSFLAPRSGIITDTQYF.

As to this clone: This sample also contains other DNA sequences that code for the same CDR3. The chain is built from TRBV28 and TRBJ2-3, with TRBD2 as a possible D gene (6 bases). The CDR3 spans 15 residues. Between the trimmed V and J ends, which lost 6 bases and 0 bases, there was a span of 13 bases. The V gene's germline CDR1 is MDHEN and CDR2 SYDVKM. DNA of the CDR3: TGTGCCAGCAGCCTTCTAGCGCCGAGCACAGATACGCAGTATTTT. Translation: CASSLLAPSTDTQYF.

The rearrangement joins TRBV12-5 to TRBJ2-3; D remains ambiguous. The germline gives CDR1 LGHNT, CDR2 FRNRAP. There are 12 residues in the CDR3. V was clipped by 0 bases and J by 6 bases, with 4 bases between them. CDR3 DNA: TGTGCTAGTGGTTTGGTAATGGATACGCAGTATTTT. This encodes CASGLVMDTQYF.

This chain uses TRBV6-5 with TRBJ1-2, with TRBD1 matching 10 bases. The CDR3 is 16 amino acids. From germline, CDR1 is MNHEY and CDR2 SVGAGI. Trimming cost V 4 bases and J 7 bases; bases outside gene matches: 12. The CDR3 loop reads CASSSPGQGPLFGYTF. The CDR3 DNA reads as TGTGCCAGCAGTTCCCCGGGACAGGGGCCCCTCTTTGGCTACACCTTC.

For the CDR3, the DNA is TGTGCCAGCTCACCCGGGGGGGTAGAGAACACTGAAGCTTTCTTT. The encoded protein is CASSPGGVENTEAFF. The rearrangement links TRBV18 to TRBJ1-1; possible D gene TRBD1, 5 bases. The CDR3 covers 15 residues. CDR1 and CDR2 (germline): KGHSH, LQKENI. V lost 3 bases and J 1 base, leaving 12 bases between the germline ends.

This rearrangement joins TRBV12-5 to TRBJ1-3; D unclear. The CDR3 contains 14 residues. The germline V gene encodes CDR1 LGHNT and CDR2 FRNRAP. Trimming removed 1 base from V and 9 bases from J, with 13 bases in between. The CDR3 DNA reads TGTGCTAGTGGTTTGGCCCCGTCAAGAGGCACCATATATTTT. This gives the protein CASGLAPSRGTIYF.

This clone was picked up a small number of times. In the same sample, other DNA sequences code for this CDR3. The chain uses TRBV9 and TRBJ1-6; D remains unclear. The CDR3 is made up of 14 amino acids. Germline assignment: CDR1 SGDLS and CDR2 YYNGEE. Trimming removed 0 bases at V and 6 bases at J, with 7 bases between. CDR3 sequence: CASSVGQANSPLHF. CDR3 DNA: TGTGCCAGCAGCGTAGGACAAGCTAATTCACCCCTCCACTTT.